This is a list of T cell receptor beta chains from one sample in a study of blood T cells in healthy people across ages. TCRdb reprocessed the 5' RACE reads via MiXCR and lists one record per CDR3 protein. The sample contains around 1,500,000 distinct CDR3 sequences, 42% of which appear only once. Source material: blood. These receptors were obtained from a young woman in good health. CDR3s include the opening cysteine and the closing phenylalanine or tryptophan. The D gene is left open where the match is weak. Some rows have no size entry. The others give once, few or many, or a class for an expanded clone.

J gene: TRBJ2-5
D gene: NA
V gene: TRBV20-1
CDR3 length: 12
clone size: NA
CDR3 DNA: TGCAGTGCATGCGACAGCAACAATGAGCAGTACTTC
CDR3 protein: CSACDSNNEQYF

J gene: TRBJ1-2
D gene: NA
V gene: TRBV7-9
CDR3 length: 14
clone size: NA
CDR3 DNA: TGTGCCAGCAGCTTAATGGATTCTAACTATGGCTACACCTTC
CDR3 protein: CASSLMDSNYGYTF

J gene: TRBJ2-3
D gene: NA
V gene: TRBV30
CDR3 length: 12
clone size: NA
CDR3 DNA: TGTGCCTGGAGTTCAGGTCCAGATACGCAGTATTTT
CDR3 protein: CAWSSGPDTQYF

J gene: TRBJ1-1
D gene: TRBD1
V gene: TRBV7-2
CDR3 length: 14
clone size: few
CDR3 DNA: TGTGCCAGCAGCTTAGTTACAGGGGCCCCTGAAGCTTTCTTT
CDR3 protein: CASSLVTGAPEAFF

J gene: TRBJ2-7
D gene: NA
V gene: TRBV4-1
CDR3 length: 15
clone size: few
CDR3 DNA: TGCGCCAGCAGCCAGATTACTACTTTAGGAAACGAGCAGTACTTC
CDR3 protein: CASSQITTLGNEQYF

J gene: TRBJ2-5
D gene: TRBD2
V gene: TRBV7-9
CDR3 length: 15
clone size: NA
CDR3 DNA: TGTGCCGGCAGCGTAGGACTAGTAGTGGTCGAGACCCAGTACTTC
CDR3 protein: CAGSVGLVVVETQYF

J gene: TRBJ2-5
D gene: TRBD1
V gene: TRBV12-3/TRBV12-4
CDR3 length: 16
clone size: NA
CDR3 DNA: TGTGCCAGCAGTTTCCGGGCAGGGGGCACACAAGAGACCCAGTACTTC
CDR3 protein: CASSFRAGGTQETQYF

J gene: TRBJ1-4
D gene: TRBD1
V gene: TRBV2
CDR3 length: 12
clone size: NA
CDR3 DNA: TGTGCCACCGACAGGGGAAATGAAAAACTGTTTTTT
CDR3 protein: CATDRGNEKLFF

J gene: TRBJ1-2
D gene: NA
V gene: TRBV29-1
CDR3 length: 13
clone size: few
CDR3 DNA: TGCAGCGCCGGTGATCTCAAAGAAGGGGGCTACACCTTC
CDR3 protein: CSAGDLKEGGYTF

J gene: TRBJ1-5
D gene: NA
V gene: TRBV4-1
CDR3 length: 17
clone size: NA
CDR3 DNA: TGCGCCAGCAGCCAAGATGGACGGGGGCACAGCAATCAGCCCCAGCATTTT
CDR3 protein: CASSQDGRGHSNQPQHF

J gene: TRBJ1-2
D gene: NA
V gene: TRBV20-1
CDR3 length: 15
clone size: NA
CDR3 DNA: TGCAGTGCTACGTCGGGGGCGGGATCTAACTATGGCTACACCTTC
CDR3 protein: CSATSGAGSNYGYTF

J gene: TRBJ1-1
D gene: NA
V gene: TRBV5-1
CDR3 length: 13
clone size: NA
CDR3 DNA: TGCGCCAGCAGCACCGACCCCCAGGGTGAAGCTTTCTTT
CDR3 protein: CASSTDPQGEAFF

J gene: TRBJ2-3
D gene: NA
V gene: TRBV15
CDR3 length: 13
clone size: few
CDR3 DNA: TGTGCCACCAGCGGTCAGGGGTCAGATACGCAGTATTTT
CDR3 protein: CATSGQGSDTQYF

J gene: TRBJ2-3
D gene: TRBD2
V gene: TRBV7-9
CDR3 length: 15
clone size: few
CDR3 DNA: TGTGCCAGCACCCCCGGGACTAGCGGACAAGATACGCAGTATTTT
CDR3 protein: CASTPGTSGQDTQYF

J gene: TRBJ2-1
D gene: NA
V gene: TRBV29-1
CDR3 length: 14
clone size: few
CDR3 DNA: TGCAGCGTTGTGGGGAGTGGCTCCTACAATGAGCAGTTCTTC
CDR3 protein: CSVVGSGSYNEQFF

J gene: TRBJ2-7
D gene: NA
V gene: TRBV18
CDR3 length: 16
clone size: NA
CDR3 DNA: TGTGCCAGCTCACCGTTCGGGGGACGAAGCTCCTACGAGCAGTACTTC
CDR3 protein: CASSPFGGRSSYEQYF

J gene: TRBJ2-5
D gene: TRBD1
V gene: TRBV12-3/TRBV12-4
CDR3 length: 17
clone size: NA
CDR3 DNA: TGTGCCAGCAGTTTCGTCGTGGGCCAGGGGGCAAATAATGAGCAGTACTTC
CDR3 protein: CASSFVVGQGANNEQYF

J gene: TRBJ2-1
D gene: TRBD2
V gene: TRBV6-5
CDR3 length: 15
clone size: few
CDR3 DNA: TGTGCCAGCAGTGGAGCGGGGAGCTCCTACAATGAGCAGTTCTTC
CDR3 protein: CASSGAGSSYNEQFF

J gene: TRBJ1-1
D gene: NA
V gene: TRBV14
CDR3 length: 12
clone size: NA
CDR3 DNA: TGTGCCAGCAGCCAAACCCACACTGAAGCTTTCTTT
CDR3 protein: CASSQTHTEAFF

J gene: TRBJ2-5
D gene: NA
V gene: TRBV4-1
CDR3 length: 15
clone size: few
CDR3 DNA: TGCGCCAGCAGCCAAGATCTTGGGAGGATGGAGACCCAGTACTTC
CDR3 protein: CASSQDLGRMETQYF

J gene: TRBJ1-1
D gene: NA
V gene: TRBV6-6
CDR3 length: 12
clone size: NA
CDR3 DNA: TGTGCCAGCAGTTACTCGCAGGGGTGGGCTTTCTTT
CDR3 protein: CASSYSQGWAFF

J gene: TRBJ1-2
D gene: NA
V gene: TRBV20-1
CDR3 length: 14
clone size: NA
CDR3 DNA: TGCAGTGCTTATAGGACGGGTGTCTTCCATGGCTACACCTTC
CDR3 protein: CSAYRTGVFHGYTF

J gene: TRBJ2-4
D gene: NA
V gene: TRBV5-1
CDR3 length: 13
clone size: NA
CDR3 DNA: TGCGCCAGCAGCTCGTCCGGTCGGGACATTCAGTACTTC
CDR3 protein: CASSSSGRDIQYF

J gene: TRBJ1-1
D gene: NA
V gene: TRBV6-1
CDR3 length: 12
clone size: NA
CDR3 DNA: TGTGCCACCCCGATTGGGGGGTCTGAAGCTTTCTTT
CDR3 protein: CATPIGGSEAFF

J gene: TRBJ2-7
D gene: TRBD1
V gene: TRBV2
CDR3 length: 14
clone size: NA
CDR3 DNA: TGTGCCAGCAGTGGGGGACAGGGGAGACGGATTCAGTACTTC
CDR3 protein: CASSGGQGRRIQYF

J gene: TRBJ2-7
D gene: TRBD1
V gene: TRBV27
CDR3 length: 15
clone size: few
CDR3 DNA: TGTGCCAGCAGTTTTTCAGGGACAGGGTACTACGAGCAGTACTTC
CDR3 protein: CASSFSGTGYYEQYF

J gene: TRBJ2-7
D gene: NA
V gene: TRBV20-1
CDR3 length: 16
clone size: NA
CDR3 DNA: TGCAGTGCTAGGAGGTACGACACCCCCTTTAGGAACGAGCAGTACTTC
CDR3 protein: CSARRYDTPFRNEQYF

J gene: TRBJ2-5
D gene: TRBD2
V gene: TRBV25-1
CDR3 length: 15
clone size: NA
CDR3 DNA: TGTGCCAGCAGTGCGGCTAGCGGGGCATTCTATGAGCAGTACTTC
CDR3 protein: CASSAASGAFYEQYF

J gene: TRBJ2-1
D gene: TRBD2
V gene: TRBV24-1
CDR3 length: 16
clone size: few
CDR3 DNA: TGTGCCACCAGTGAAGAGGGACTAGCGGGGGTTAATGAGCAGTTCTTC
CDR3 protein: CATSEEGLAGVNEQFF

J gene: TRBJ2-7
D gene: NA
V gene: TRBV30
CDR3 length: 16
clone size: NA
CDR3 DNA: TGTGCCTGGAGACCCATGGGGCTGGGACTCTCCTACGAGCAGTACTTC
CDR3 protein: CAWRPMGLGLSYEQYF

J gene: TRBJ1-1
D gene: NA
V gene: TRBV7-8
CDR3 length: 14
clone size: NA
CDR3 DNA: TGTGCCAGCAGTCTCAGCCCTGGGGACACTGAAGCTTTCTTT
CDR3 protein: CASSLSPGDTEAFF

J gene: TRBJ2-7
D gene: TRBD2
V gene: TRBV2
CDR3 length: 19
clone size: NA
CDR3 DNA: TGTGCCAGCTTCAATCCCGGGACTAGCGGGGGGGCCCGGACCTACGAGCAGTACTTC
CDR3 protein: CASFNPGTSGGARTYEQYF

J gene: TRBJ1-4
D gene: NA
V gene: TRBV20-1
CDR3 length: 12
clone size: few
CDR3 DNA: TGCAGTGCTTCCCAGAGGGATGAAAAACTGTTTTTT
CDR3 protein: CSASQRDEKLFF

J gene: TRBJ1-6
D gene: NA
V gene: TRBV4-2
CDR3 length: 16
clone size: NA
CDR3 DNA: TGTGCCAGCAGCCAAGACGGGAGCTCCTATAATTCACCCCTCCACTTT
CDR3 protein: CASSQDGSSYNSPLHF

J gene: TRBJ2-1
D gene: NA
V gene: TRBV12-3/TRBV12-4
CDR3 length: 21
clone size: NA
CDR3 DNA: TGTGCCAGCAGTTCCGCCCCAGCGATTTTACTAGCAGCAAGCTCCTACAAGGAGCAGTTCTTC
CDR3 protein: CASSSAPAILLAASSYKEQFF

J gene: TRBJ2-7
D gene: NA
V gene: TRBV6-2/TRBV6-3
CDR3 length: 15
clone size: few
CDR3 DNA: TGTGCCAGCTCCCCCACAGCCGGGAGCTCCTACGAGCAGTACTTC
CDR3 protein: CASSPTAGSSYEQYF

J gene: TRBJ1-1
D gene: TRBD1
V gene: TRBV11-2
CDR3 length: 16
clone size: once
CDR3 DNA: TGTGCCAGCAGCCCCTTCGCGGGACAGAATTTCGGTAAAGCTTTCTTT
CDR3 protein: CASSPFAGQNFGKAFF

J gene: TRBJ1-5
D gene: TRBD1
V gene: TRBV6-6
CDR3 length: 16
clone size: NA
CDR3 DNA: TGTGCCAGCAGGATAACAGGGGGGATCCCTCCGTGGCCCCAGCATTTT
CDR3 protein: CASRITGGIPPWPQHF

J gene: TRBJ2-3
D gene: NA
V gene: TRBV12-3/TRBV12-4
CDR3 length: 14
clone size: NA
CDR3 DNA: TGTGCCAGCAGTTTAAGGCGGAGCACAGATACGCAGTATTTT
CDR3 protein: CASSLRRSTDTQYF

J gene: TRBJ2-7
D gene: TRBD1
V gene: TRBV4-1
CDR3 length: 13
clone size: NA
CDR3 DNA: TGCGCCAGCAGCCGCCAGACAGGGGCCGAGCAGTACTTC
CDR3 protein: CASSRQTGAEQYF

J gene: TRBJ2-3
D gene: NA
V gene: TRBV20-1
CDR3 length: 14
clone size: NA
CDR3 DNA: TGCAGTGCCACACACCTGACTGACACAGATACGCAGTATTTT
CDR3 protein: CSATHLTDTDTQYF

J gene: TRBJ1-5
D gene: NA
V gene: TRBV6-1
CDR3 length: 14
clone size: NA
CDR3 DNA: TGTGCCAGCAGTGAAGTAGGGCACAATCAGCCCCAGCATTTT
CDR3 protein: CASSEVGHNQPQHF

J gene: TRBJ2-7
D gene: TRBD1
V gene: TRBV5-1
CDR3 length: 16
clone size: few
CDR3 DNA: TGCGCCAGCAGCTTAGGGGACAGGGAATTCTCCTACGAGCAGTACTTC
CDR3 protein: CASSLGDREFSYEQYF

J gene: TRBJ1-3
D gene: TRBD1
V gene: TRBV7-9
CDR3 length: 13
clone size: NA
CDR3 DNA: TGTGGTGGACAGGGGAACTCTGGAAACACCATATATTTT
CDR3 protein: CGGQGNSGNTIYF